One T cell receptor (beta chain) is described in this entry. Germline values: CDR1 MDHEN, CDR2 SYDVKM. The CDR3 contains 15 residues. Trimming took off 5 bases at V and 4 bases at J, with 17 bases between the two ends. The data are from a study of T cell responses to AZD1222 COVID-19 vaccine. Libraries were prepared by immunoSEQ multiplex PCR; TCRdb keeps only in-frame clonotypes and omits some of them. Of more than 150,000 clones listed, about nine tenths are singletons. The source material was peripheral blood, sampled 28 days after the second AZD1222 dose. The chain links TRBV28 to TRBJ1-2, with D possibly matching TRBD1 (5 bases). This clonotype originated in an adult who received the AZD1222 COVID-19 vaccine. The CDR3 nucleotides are TGTGCCAGCAGTACCGGGACCCCCCGTCCCTATGGCTACACCTTC. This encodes CASSTGTPRPYGYTF.